This passage covers 2 T cell receptor beta chains from one sample sequenced in a study of blood T cell repertoires in COVID-19. Sequenced by immunoSEQ multiplex PCR; TCRdb stores in-frame clones only, minus some. The sample consists of 25,000 to 35,000 clones, approximately 91% of them appearing once. Sequenced input: peripheral blood. All receptors derive from a human donor in a cohort sampled during active COVID-19.

This clone was seen just once. The chain employs TRBV9 and TRBJ2-5, with TRBD1 identical over 7 bases. Germline V lookup: CDR1 SGDLS, CDR2 YYNGEE. V shed 4 bases and J 2 bases; nucleotides not matched to a gene: 8. This CDR3 is 15 amino acids long. DNA of the CDR3: TGTGCCAGCAGCCCCCAGGGGGAAAATCAAGAGACCCAGTACTTC. Translated, it gives CASSPQGENQETQYF. Combining the CDR3 with reference TRBV9 and TRBJ2-5 gives the whole variable domain DSGVTQTPKHLITATGQRVTLRCSPRSGDLSVYWYQQSLDQGLQFLIQYYNGEERAKGNILERFSAQQFPDLHSELNLSSLELGDSALYFCASSPQGENQETQYFGPGTRLLVL.

The chain recombines TRBV11-2 with TRBJ2-7; tentative D call: TRBD2 (7 bases). The CDR3 sequence is 16 residues long. Germline-derived CDR1 and CDR2 are SGHAT and FQNNGV. V gave up 3 bases and J gave up 3 bases, with 18 bases separating them. This CDR3 is CASSFSRGALSYEQYF. In DNA form, the CDR3 reads TGTGCCAGCAGCTTTTCCCGGGGGGCTCTTAGCTACGAGCAGTACTTC.